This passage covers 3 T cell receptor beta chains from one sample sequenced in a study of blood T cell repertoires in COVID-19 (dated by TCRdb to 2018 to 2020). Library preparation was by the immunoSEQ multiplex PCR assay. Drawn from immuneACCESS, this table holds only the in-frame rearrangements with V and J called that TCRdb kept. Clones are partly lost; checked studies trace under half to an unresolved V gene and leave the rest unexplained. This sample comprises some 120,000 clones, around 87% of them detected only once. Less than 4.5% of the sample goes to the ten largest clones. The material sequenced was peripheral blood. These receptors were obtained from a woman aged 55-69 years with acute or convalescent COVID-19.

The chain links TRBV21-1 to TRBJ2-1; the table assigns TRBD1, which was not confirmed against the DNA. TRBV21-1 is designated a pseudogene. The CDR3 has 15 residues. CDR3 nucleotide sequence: TGTGCCAGCAGCAACGGACAGGGTGAAATCAATGAGCAGTTCTTC. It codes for CASSNGQGEINEQFF.

CDR3 amino acids: CASSSGQGAGGETQYF. In DNA form, the CDR3 reads TGCGCCAGCAGCTCGGGTCAGGGTGCGGGGGGAGAGACCCAGTACTTC. The chain has TRBV5-1 and TRBJ2-5, with 8 bases fitting TRBD2. The V segment lost 3 bases and the J segment 4 bases; nucleotides outside the gene matches: 11. Germline CDR1 reads SGHRS; CDR2 reads YFSETQ. CDR3 size: 16 residues.

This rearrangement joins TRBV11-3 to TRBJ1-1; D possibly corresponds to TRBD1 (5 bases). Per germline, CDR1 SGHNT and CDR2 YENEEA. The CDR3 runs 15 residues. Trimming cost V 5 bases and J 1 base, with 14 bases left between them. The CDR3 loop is CASSQTGTGNTEAFF. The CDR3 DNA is TGTGCCAGCAGCCAGACCGGGACTGGGAACACTGAAGCTTTCTTT.